The 29 T cell receptor beta chains given below trace back to one sample, sequenced in a study of blood T cell repertoires in COVID-19. The data were produced by immunoSEQ multiplex PCR, yet TCRdb's version contains in-frame clones alone and is incomplete. The sample consists of approximately 230,000 clones, 82% of them appearing once. What was sequenced was PBMCs or T cells enriched from blood (not recorded which). These receptors were taken from a man in his forties who had recovered from COVID-19.

The V call is TRBV23-1, the J call TRBJ2-2; 10 nucleotides agree with TRBD1. TRBV23-1 falls under the ORF class, with uncertain function. The trim removed 0 bases at V and 6 bases at J, leaving 4 bases unmatched. The CDR3 has 16 amino acids. The CDR3 DNA follows: TGCGCCAGCAGTCAATCCGACAGGGGGCGCGCCGGGGAGCTGTTTTTT. It specifies CASSQSDRGRAGELFF.

CDR3 DNA sequence: TGTGCCAGCAGCTTAGAAGGGACAGGGGGCCGAGATACGCAGTATTTT. The encoded protein is CASSLEGTGGRDTQYF. The chain uses TRBV11-3 and TRBJ2-3, with TRBD1 identical over 12 bases. The CDR3 extends over 16 amino acids. V shed 0 bases, J shed 5 bases, and the junction held 3 bases outside the gene matches. Per the germline V gene, CDR1 is SGHNT and CDR2 is YENEEA.

The table lists this clone with a few counts. The chain joins TRBV2 to TRBJ1-2; 8 bases line up with TRBD1. Germline CDR1 reads SNHLY; CDR2 reads FYNNEI. V lost 3 bases, J lost 6 bases, and 6 bases stayed unmatched. The CDR3 sequence is 14 residues long. This chain's CDR3 is CASSELAGGDGYTF. The CDR3 coding sequence is TGTGCCAGCAGTGAGTTGGCAGGGGGCGATGGCTACACCTTC.

The chain employs TRBV11-1 and TRBJ2-1, with D possibly matching TRBD2 (5 bases). The length of the CDR3 is 15 residues. From germline, CDR1 is SGHAT and CDR2 FQDESV (reference sequence). V shed 5 bases and J shed 4 bases, with 15 bases lying between them. The CDR3 protein is CASSPRRRVYNEQFF. Written as DNA, the CDR3 is TGTGCCAGCAGCCCAAGAAGGCGGGTGTACAATGAGCAGTTCTTC.

V usage is TRBV10-3 and J usage is TRBJ2-1, with 10 bases identical to TRBD2. The CDR3 runs to 16 residues. V shed 0 bases, J shed 1 base, and the junction held 0 bases outside the gene matches. Per the germline V gene, CDR1 is ENHRY and CDR2 is SYGVKD. This chain's CDR3 is CAISESSGGSYNEQFF. CDR3 in DNA: TGTGCCATCAGTGAGTCTAGCGGGGGGTCCTACAATGAGCAGTTCTTC.

This sequence joins TRBV7-3 and TRBJ2-5; D uncertain. Germline V gives CDR1 SGHTA, CDR2 FQGTGA. The CDR3 sequence is 13 residues long. Trimming pared 3 bases from V and 2 bases from J, leaving 7 bases between. CDR3 amino acids: CASSFGQQETQYF. The CDR3 bases are TGTGCCAGCAGCTTTGGCCAGCAAGAGACCCAGTACTTC.

The chain carries TRBV27 and TRBJ2-3; TRBD2 matches at 8 bases. Germline V gives CDR1 MNHEY, CDR2 SMNVEV (reference sequence). CDR3 size: 19 residues. V shed 2 bases and J 0 bases; nucleotides not matched to a gene: 13. The CDR3 region is CASSLGGGAGAWSTDTQYF. The CDR3 DNA sequence: TGTGCCAGCAGTTTAGGGGGGGGAGCGGGAGCGTGGAGCACAGATACGCAGTATTTT.

The genes are TRBV7-8 and TRBJ1-2; D may be TRBD1 (5 bases). The germline CDR1 and CDR2 sequences are SGHVS and FQNEAQ. CDR3 length equals 13 residues. The V gene lost 1 base and the J gene lost 4 bases, with 7 bases spanning the gap. The CDR3 reads CASSLGQFYGYTF. The CDR3 DNA follows: TGTGCCAGCAGCTTAGGACAGTTCTATGGCTACACCTTC.

The chain carries TRBV11-2 and TRBJ2-7; TRBD1 might be the D (5 bases). Germline V gene sequence: CDR1 SGHAT, CDR2 FQNNGV. V was cut by 1 base and J by 5 bases, with 15 bases left in between. There are 15 residues in the CDR3. CDR3 DNA: TGTGCCAGCAGCTTAGCCTGGACACCCTTTCACGAGCAGTACTTC. It specifies CASSLAWTPFHEQYF. The full variable domain, its missing parts supplied by reference TRBV11-2 and TRBJ2-7, is EAGVAQSPRYKIIEKRQSVAFWCNPISGHATLYWYQQILGQGPKLLIQFQNNGVVDDSQLPKDRFSAERLKGVDSTLKIQPAKLEDSAVYLCASSLAWTPFHEQYFGPGTRLTVT.

The CDR3 DNA sequence: TGTGCCAGCAGTGCCGGGATGAACACTGAAGCTTTCTTT. Protein sequence: CASSAGMNTEAFF. The chain uses TRBV28 and TRBJ1-1; D ambiguous. Germline assignment: CDR1 MDHEN and CDR2 SYDVKM. V lost 5 bases and J lost 0, with 7 bases in between. The CDR3 has 13 amino acids.

The chain uses TRBV3-1 (or the pseudogene TRBV3-2) and TRBJ1-4, with 7 bases that match TRBD1. CDR1 is LGHDT, CDR2 YNNKEL, per germline (reference sequence). The length of the CDR3 is 15 residues. V gave up 0 bases and J gave up 10 bases; unmatched junction bases: 8. CDR3 loop: CASSQETGTEAKLFF. DNA of the CDR3: TGTGCCAGCAGCCAAGAGACAGGGACCGAGGCAAAACTGTTTTTT.

This clone was detected only a few times. The chain is built from TRBV5-1 and TRBJ2-1, with a tentative D call TRBD2 (5 bases). The CDR3 is 14 residues long. V dropped 4 bases and J dropped 6 bases, with 14 bases sitting between them. Germline V gives CDR1 SGHRS, CDR2 YFSETQ. CDR3 nucleotides: TGCGCCAGCAGCGAGCGGTCCTTGGGCAATGAGCAGTTCTTC. It specifies CASSERSLGNEQFF.

J is TRBJ1-1 and V is TRBV7-3; D unclear. CDR1 SGHTA and CDR2 FQGTGA come from the germline V gene. V was pared by 7 bases and J by 1 base, with 10 bases between. CDR3 length: 13 amino acids. CDR3 nucleotides: TGTGCCAGCAACTCCCAGGCGAACACTGAAGCTTTCTTT. Translated: CASNSQANTEAFF.

In nucleotides, the CDR3 is TGTGCCTGGAGCGATACCGGACAGGGAGGGACTGAAGCTTTCTTT. Translation gives CAWSDTGQGGTEAFF. V gene TRBV30 combines with J gene TRBJ1-1, with 8 positions matching TRBD1. Germline V gives CDR1 GTSNPN, CDR2 SVGIG (reference sequence). CDR3 length: 15 residues. The V segment lost 3 bases and the J segment 5 bases; nucleotides outside the gene matches: 11.

V is TRBV12-5 and J is TRBJ1-5; no definite D call. The V gene's germline CDR1 is LGHNT and CDR2 FRNRAP. The CDR3 spans 12 residues. The germline V and J ends were trimmed by 9 bases and 2 bases, with 8 bases remaining between them. The CDR3 region is CASQRGNQPQHF. For the CDR3, the DNA is TGTGCTAGCCAGAGGGGCAATCAGCCCCAGCATTTT.

J is TRBJ2-5 and V is TRBV5-5; 13 nucleotides match TRBD2. Germline CDR1 and CDR2: SGHKS and YYEKEE (reference sequence). Unmatched junction bases numbered 7, after V lost 4 bases and J lost 1 base. The CDR3 runs 17 residues. CDR3 in amino acids: CASSRGLAGRGQETQYF. As DNA, the CDR3 is TGTGCCAGCAGCAGGGGACTAGCGGGAAGAGGCCAAGAGACCCAGTACTTC.

J is TRBJ2-3 and V is TRBV7-6; possible D gene TRBD1, 6 bases. Trimming took 4 bases from V and 4 from J, leaving 18 bases between them. This CDR3 comprises 16 residues. Germline V gene sequence: CDR1 SGHVS, CDR2 FNYEAQ. The CDR3 bases are TGTGCCAGCAGCTCCCCCGGGACATCGGACCCAGATACGCAGTATTTT. Protein: CASSSPGTSDPDTQYF.

This chain connects TRBV12-3 or TRBV12-4 to TRBJ2-1; 12 bases map to TRBD2. The CDR3 is 13 residues long. V trimming: 6 bases; J trimming: 9 bases; junction bases outside the gene matches: 3. CDR3 sequence: CASRLAGGGEQFF. The CDR3 DNA reads TGTGCCAGCAGACTAGCGGGGGGAGGTGAGCAGTTCTTC.

The chain employs TRBV6-1 and TRBJ1-5; 8 bases match TRBD1. The CDR3 runs to 18 residues. The V gene's germline CDR1 is MNHNS and CDR2 SASEGT. J gave up 5 bases and V 2 bases, and 14 bases lay outside the gene matches. The CDR3 nucleotides are TGTGCCAGCAGTGAAAAGTATCGGGGGACAGGAACCCATCAGCCCCAGCATTTT. Residues: CASSEKYRGTGTHQPQHF.

This chain links TRBV6-6 with TRBJ1-2; 10 bases match TRBD1. Unmatched junction bases numbered 5, after V lost 6 bases and J lost 7 bases. The germline V gene encodes CDR1 MNHNY and CDR2 SVGAGI (reference sequence). This CDR3 contains 13 residues. The CDR3 is CASSRTGGSGYTF. The DNA for the CDR3 is TGTGCCAGCAGCCGGACAGGGGGATCTGGCTACACCTTC.

This chain uses TRBV5-4 with TRBJ1-6, with a possible D match to TRBD1 (5 bases). The V end lost 0 bases, the J end lost 8 bases, and 12 bases lay between the germline ends. The CDR3 has 15 amino acids. CDR1 is SGHNT, CDR2 YYREEE, per germline (reference sequence). In nucleotides, the CDR3 is TGTGCCAGCAGCTTGGATCAACAGGCTTATTCACCCCTCCACTTT. Residues: CASSLDQQAYSPLHF.

The V and J genes are TRBV7-3 and TRBJ1-2; D is uncertain. CDR3 length: 15 residues. The V end was cut by 5 bases, the J end by 4 bases, with 17 bases between. Germline V lookup: CDR1 SGHTA, CDR2 FQGTGA. The chain's CDR3 is CASSPGGSPFYGYTF. The CDR3 DNA sequence: TGTGCCAGCAGCCCCGGAGGGTCCCCCTTCTATGGCTACACCTTC.

This clone was seen only a few times. The rearrangement joins TRBV6-5 to TRBJ1-1; 10 positions match TRBD1. Per germline, CDR1 MNHEY and CDR2 SVGAGI. Germline trimming cut 7 bases from V and 12 bases from J; bases unmatched to any gene: 11. This CDR3 region has 13 residues. CDR3 sequence reads: CASNGGQGRGTFF. CDR3 nucleotide sequence: TGTGCCAGCAATGGGGGACAGGGGAGGGGAACTTTCTTT.

The CDR3 protein is CASSHGRFEQFF. For the CDR3, the DNA is TGTGCCAGCAGCCACGGTCGGTTTGAGCAGTTCTTC. This chain links TRBV6-2 or TRBV6-3 with TRBJ2-1; D is unclear. Germline CDR1 and CDR2: MNHEY and SVGEGT. CDR3 length: 12 amino acids. V was pared by 6 bases and J by 9 bases, with 12 bases between.

The rearrangement uses TRBV15 and TRBJ1-5, with D perhaps TRBD1 (5 bases). V was trimmed by 0 bases and J by 5 bases, leaving 11 bases between them. CDR1 is LNHNV, CDR2 YYDKDF, per germline (reference sequence). The CDR3 is made up of 15 amino acids. CDR3 loop: CATSRDQGGYQPQHF. The CDR3 DNA is TGTGCCACCAGCAGAGATCAGGGCGGTTATCAGCCCCAGCATTTT.

The chain recombines TRBV7-9 with TRBJ1-2, with no clear D. Per germline, CDR1 SEHNR and CDR2 FQNEAQ (reference sequence). V lost 5 bases and J 0 bases, leaving 16 bases between the germline ends. The CDR3 extends over 16 amino acids. This chain's CDR3 is CASSPRQVPSNYGYTF. The DNA for the CDR3 is TGTGCCAGCAGCCCACGTCAGGTCCCCTCTAACTATGGCTACACCTTC.

The chain employs TRBV5-1 and TRBJ2-7, with 7 nucleotides matching TRBD1. The CDR3 is made up of 12 amino acids. In germline, CDR1 is SGHRS, CDR2 YFSETQ. The V segment lost 2 bases and the J segment 6 bases; nucleotides outside the gene matches: 2. The CDR3 protein is CASSLQGSEQYF. CDR3 sequence (DNA): TGCGCCAGCAGCTTACAGGGGAGCGAGCAGTACTTC.

The rearrangement joins TRBV6-5 to TRBJ1-2; no firm D call. Germline values: CDR1 MNHEY, CDR2 SVGAGI. CDR3 length equals 13 residues. V was cut by 7 bases and J by 6 bases, with 15 bases left in between. The CDR3 here is CASIQTWRDGYTF. CDR3 in DNA: TGTGCCAGCATCCAGACGTGGAGGGATGGCTACACCTTC.

The V call is TRBV4-1, the J call TRBJ2-1; TRBD1 agrees at 10 bases. CDR1 is MGHRA, CDR2 YSYEKL, per germline. This CDR3 is built from 14 residues. Trimming cost V 1 base and J 16 bases; bases outside gene matches: 10. Here the CDR3 DNA reads TGCGCCAGCAGCCAAGCCAGGGGCCGGGACAGGGGTTTCTTC. Encoded protein: CASSQARGRDRGFF.